The TCR beta chain under discussion was sequenced for a study of cytomegalovirus exposure and HLA in healthy donors. A note on this clone: Different DNA sequences within this sample yield the same CDR3.

Germline V gene sequence: CDR1 SEHNR, CDR2 FQNEAQ (reference sequence). The CDR3 is made up of 14 amino acids. Trimming stripped 4 bases from V and 1 base from J, with 7 bases between. PCR primers comprised 60 Vbeta and 13 Jbeta primers. Profiled with immunoSEQ multiplex PCR; TCRdb holds only in-frame clones, not every one. The sample lists about 130,000 clones, approximately 62% occurring once. The sequence came from a human donor in good health. The genes are TRBV7-9 and TRBJ2-2; D might be TRBD1 (5 bases). The sequencing input was PBMCs. CDR3: CASSSGQNTGELFF. CDR3 bases: TGTGCCAGCAGCTCAGGACAGAACACCGGGGAGCTGTTTTTT. The full variable domain, rest sourced from reference TRBV7-9 and TRBJ2-2, is DTGVSQNPRHKITKRGQNVTFRCDPISEHNRLYWYRQTLGQGPEFLTYFQNEAQLEKSRLLSDRFSAERPKGSFSTLEIQRTEQGDSAMYLCASSSGQNTGELFFGEGSRLTVL.